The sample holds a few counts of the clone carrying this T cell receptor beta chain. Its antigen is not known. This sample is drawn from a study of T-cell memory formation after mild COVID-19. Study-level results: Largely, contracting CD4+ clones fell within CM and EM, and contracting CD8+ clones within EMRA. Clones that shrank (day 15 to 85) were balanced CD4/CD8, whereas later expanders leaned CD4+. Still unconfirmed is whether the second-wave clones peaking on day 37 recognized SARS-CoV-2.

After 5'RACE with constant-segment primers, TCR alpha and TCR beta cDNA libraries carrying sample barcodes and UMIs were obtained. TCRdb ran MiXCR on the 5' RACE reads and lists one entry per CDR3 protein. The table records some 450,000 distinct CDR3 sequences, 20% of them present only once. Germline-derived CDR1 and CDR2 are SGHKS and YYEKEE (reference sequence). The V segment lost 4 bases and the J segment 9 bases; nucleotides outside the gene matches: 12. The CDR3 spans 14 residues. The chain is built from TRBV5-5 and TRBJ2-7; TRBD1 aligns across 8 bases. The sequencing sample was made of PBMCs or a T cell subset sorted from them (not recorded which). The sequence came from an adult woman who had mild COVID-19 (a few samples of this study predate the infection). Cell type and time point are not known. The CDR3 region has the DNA TGTGCCAGCAGCATGACAGGGGAGTTACGAGGGCAGTACTTC. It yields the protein CASSMTGELRGQYF.